The rows below give T cell receptor beta chains drawn from one sample of a study of cytomegalovirus exposure and HLA in healthy donors. Data came from immunoSEQ multiplex PCR; TCRdb stores just in-frame clones and leaves some out. This table has 150,000 or so clones, around nine tenths appearing once. Sequencing was carried out using PBMCs. These receptor sequences come from a man between 18 and 29 years old in good health and CMV-seropositive. CDR3s include the opening cysteine and the closing phenylalanine or tryptophan. D genes are given only for firm matches. Not all rows give a size; the values are once, few, many and, for expanded clones, a class.

clone size: once
D gene: -
V gene: TRBV12-5
J gene: TRBJ2-3
CDR3 protein: CASAMTDTQYF
CDR3 DNA: TGTGCTAGTGCCATGACAGATACGCAGTATTTT

clone size: -
D gene: TRBD2
V gene: TRBV9
J gene: TRBJ2-1
CDR3 protein: CASSSRGGQNNEQFF
CDR3 DNA: TGTGCCAGCAGCTCCCGGGGGGGGCAAAACAATGAGCAGTTCTTC

clone size: -
D gene: TRBD2
V gene: TRBV19
J gene: TRBJ2-2
CDR3 protein: CASTPTRLAGGPNTGELFF
CDR3 DNA: TGTGCCAGTACCCCAACCCGACTAGCGGGGGGACCAAACACCGGGGAGCTGTTTTTT

clone size: few
D gene: -
V gene: TRBV19
J gene: TRBJ1-5
CDR3 protein: CASTRVHLSNQPQHF
CDR3 DNA: TGTGCCAGCACGCGGGTCCATCTAAGCAATCAGCCCCAGCATTTT

clone size: -
D gene: -
V gene: TRBV12-1
J gene: TRBJ2-3
CDR3 protein: CASSFQGWRRADTQYF
CDR3 DNA: TGTGCCAGCAGCTTTCAAGGGTGGAGGCGGGCAGATACGCAGTATTTT

clone size: few
D gene: TRBD2
V gene: TRBV7-9
J gene: TRBJ2-5
CDR3 protein: CASSLAPSGDQETQYF
CDR3 DNA: TGTGCCAGCAGCTTAGCCCCTAGCGGCGATCAAGAGACCCAGTACTTC

clone size: many
D gene: TRBD1
V gene: TRBV7-2
J gene: TRBJ1-1
CDR3 protein: CASSLVTGAEAFF
CDR3 DNA: TGTGCCAGCAGCTTAGTAACAGGGGCTGAAGCTTTCTTT

clone size: -
D gene: -
V gene: TRBV28
J gene: TRBJ1-4
CDR3 protein: CAINGGATNEKLFF
CDR3 DNA: TGTGCCATCAACGGGGGTGCAACTAATGAAAAACTGTTTTTT

clone size: -
D gene: TRBD1
V gene: TRBV9
J gene: TRBJ1-3
CDR3 protein: CASSAETGGVGNTIYF
CDR3 DNA: TGTGCCAGCAGTGCAGAAACAGGGGGAGTTGGAAACACCATATATTTT

clone size: -
D gene: -
V gene: TRBV7-3
J gene: TRBJ1-1
CDR3 protein: CASSWGQNTEAFF
CDR3 DNA: TGTGCCAGCAGCTGGGGACAGAACACTGAAGCTTTCTTT

clone size: -
D gene: TRBD1
V gene: TRBV5-6
J gene: TRBJ1-1
CDR3 protein: CASSWGQGWTEAFF
CDR3 DNA: TGTGCCAGCAGCTGGGGACAGGGGTGGACTGAAGCTTTCTTT

clone size: -
D gene: -
V gene: TRBV9
J gene: TRBJ1-1
CDR3 protein: CASSVAGGMNTEAFF
CDR3 DNA: TGTGCCAGCAGCGTAGCCGGGGGGATGAACACTGAAGCTTTCTTT

clone size: -
D gene: TRBD2
V gene: TRBV5-6
J gene: TRBJ2-7
CDR3 protein: CASAPGAGAYEQYF
CDR3 DNA: TGTGCCAGCGCCCCTGGGGCGGGGGCCTACGAGCAGTACTTC

clone size: -
D gene: TRBD2
V gene: TRBV5-4
J gene: TRBJ2-7
CDR3 protein: CASSSFTSGGAEQYF
CDR3 DNA: TGTGCCAGCAGCTCCTTTACTAGCGGGGGGGCCGAGCAGTACTTC

clone size: -
D gene: TRBD2
V gene: TRBV9
J gene: TRBJ2-1
CDR3 protein: CASSVEASGNNEQFF
CDR3 DNA: TGTGCCAGCAGCGTAGAGGCTAGCGGAAACAATGAGCAGTTCTTC

clone size: -
D gene: -
V gene: TRBV4-3
J gene: TRBJ2-2
CDR3 protein: CASSHYRSYTGELFF
CDR3 DNA: TGCGCCAGCAGCCATTACAGGAGCTACACCGGGGAGCTGTTTTTT

clone size: -
D gene: -
V gene: TRBV11-1
J gene: TRBJ2-2
CDR3 protein: CASSWGGGSRRGGELFF
CDR3 DNA: TGTGCCAGCAGCTGGGGGGGCGGCTCCCGGCGGGGCGGGGAGCTGTTTTTT

clone size: -
D gene: -
V gene: TRBV7-9
J gene: TRBJ1-1
CDR3 protein: CASSSSERGYGTEAFF
CDR3 DNA: TGTGCCAGCAGCTCTTCCGAAAGGGGCTATGGCACTGAAGCTTTCTTT

clone size: -
D gene: TRBD2
V gene: TRBV4-3
J gene: TRBJ2-5
CDR3 protein: CASSHSGGSQETQYF
CDR3 DNA: TGCGCCAGCAGCCACAGCGGGGGCTCCCAAGAGACCCAGTACTTC

clone size: -
D gene: -
V gene: TRBV19
J gene: TRBJ1-1
CDR3 protein: CASSIGQPSEAFF
CDR3 DNA: TGTGCCAGTAGTATCGGACAGCCCTCTGAAGCTTTCTTT

clone size: -
D gene: -
V gene: TRBV11-3
J gene: TRBJ2-1
CDR3 protein: CASSLDEKGEGEQFF
CDR3 DNA: TGTGCCAGCAGCTTAGATGAGAAGGGGGAGGGCGAGCAGTTCTTC

clone size: -
D gene: TRBD1
V gene: TRBV9
J gene: TRBJ2-3
CDR3 protein: CASSGKGAQPDTQYF
CDR3 DNA: TGTGCCAGCAGCGGCAAGGGGGCCCAACCAGATACGCAGTATTTT

clone size: many
D gene: -
V gene: TRBV15
J gene: TRBJ2-2
CDR3 protein: CATSRDPGGAGAGELFF
CDR3 DNA: TGTGCCACCAGCAGAGACCCGGGGGGCGCGGGGGCCGGGGAGCTGTTTTTT

clone size: -
D gene: TRBD1
V gene: TRBV29-1
J gene: TRBJ1-2
CDR3 protein: CSVEGDRGSLPYGYTF
CDR3 DNA: TGCAGCGTTGAAGGCGACAGGGGGAGTTTACCCTATGGCTACACCTTC

clone size: -
D gene: TRBD2
V gene: TRBV25-1
J gene: TRBJ2-1
CDR3 protein: CASSETGGDGQFF
CDR3 DNA: TGTGCCAGCAGTGAAACGGGAGGGGACGGGCAGTTCTTC

clone size: -
D gene: -
V gene: TRBV10-3
J gene: TRBJ2-5
CDR3 protein: CAISESDFSSSETQYF
CDR3 DNA: TGTGCCATCAGTGAGTCAGATTTCTCGAGCTCGGAGACCCAGTACTTC

clone size: -
D gene: -
V gene: TRBV2
J gene: TRBJ2-2
CDR3 protein: CASSVVAANTGELFF
CDR3 DNA: TGTGCCAGCAGCGTGGTAGCGGCGAACACCGGGGAGCTGTTTTTT

clone size: -
D gene: -
V gene: TRBV6-5
J gene: TRBJ2-3
CDR3 protein: CASSYRDTHTDTQYF
CDR3 DNA: TGTGCCAGCAGTTACAGGGACACACACACAGATACGCAGTATTTT

clone size: few
D gene: TRBD1
V gene: TRBV4-3
J gene: TRBJ1-1
CDR3 protein: CASSQSRTGYTEAFF
CDR3 DNA: TGCGCCAGCAGCCAATCCCGGACAGGGTACACTGAAGCTTTCTTT

clone size: -
D gene: TRBD2
V gene: TRBV7-3
J gene: TRBJ2-5
CDR3 protein: CASSLGGGAETQYF
CDR3 DNA: TGTGCCAGCAGCTTAGGCGGGGGGGCCGAGACCCAGTACTTC

clone size: -
D gene: -
V gene: TRBV25-1
J gene: TRBJ1-2
CDR3 protein: CASSDPGLGGYTF
CDR3 DNA: TGTGCCAGCAGTGACCCAGGGTTGGGGGGCTACACCTTC

clone size: -
D gene: -
V gene: TRBV11-3
J gene: TRBJ2-2
CDR3 protein: CASSPRNTGELFF
CDR3 DNA: TGTGCCAGCAGCCCCAGAAACACCGGGGAGCTATTTTTT

clone size: -
D gene: TRBD2
V gene: TRBV27
J gene: TRBJ2-2
CDR3 protein: CASSLKAGVYTGELFF
CDR3 DNA: TGTGCCAGCAGTTTAAAAGCGGGAGTATATACCGGGGAGCTGTTTTTT

clone size: -
D gene: -
V gene: TRBV30
J gene: TRBJ2-1
CDR3 protein: CAWSVDSPGIGYEQFF
CDR3 DNA: TGTGCCTGGAGTGTAGACAGCCCAGGTATAGGGTATGAGCAGTTCTTC

clone size: few
D gene: TRBD1
V gene: TRBV5-1
J gene: TRBJ1-1
CDR3 protein: CASSLSPGTGVEAFF
CDR3 DNA: TGCGCCAGCAGCTTGTCTCCCGGGACAGGAGTTGAAGCTTTCTTT

clone size: -
D gene: -
V gene: TRBV4-3
J gene: TRBJ1-2
CDR3 protein: CASGIQGAPYGYTF
CDR3 DNA: TGCGCCAGCGGAATACAGGGAGCTCCTTATGGCTACACCTTC

clone size: once
D gene: -
V gene: TRBV29-1
J gene: TRBJ2-1
CDR3 protein: CSVVTYNEQFF
CDR3 DNA: TGCAGCGTTGTTACTTACAATGAGCAGTTCTTC

clone size: medium-sized
D gene: TRBD1
V gene: TRBV6-1
J gene: TRBJ2-7
CDR3 protein: CASSEEGTGGYEQYF
CDR3 DNA: TGTGCCAGCAGTGAAGAGGGGACAGGGGGCTACGAGCAGTACTTC

clone size: -
D gene: -
V gene: TRBV11-2
J gene: TRBJ2-7
CDR3 protein: CASSSMPRRGSYEQYF
CDR3 DNA: TGTGCCAGCAGTTCCATGCCTCGGCGGGGCTCCTACGAGCAGTACTTC

clone size: -
D gene: -
V gene: TRBV18
J gene: TRBJ1-4
CDR3 protein: CASSPEAMAYTNEKLFF
CDR3 DNA: TGTGCCAGCTCGCCGGAGGCAATGGCATATACTAATGAAAAACTGTTTTTT

clone size: -
D gene: TRBD2
V gene: TRBV28
J gene: TRBJ2-5
CDR3 protein: CASSLLSGRETQYF
CDR3 DNA: TGTGCCAGCAGTTTATTGAGCGGGAGGGAGACCCAGTACTTC

clone size: -
D gene: -
V gene: TRBV6-5
J gene: TRBJ1-2
CDR3 protein: CASSYSAVYGYTF
CDR3 DNA: TGTGCCAGCAGTTACTCTGCGGTCTATGGCTACACCTTC

clone size: once
D gene: TRBD2
V gene: TRBV4-2
J gene: TRBJ2-2
CDR3 protein: CASSGGGTSTGELFF
CDR3 DNA: TGTGCCAGCAGCGGCGGGGGGACCTCCACCGGGGAGCTGTTTTTT

clone size: -
D gene: -
V gene: TRBV5-1
J gene: TRBJ1-3
CDR3 protein: CASSEDPGGNTIYF
CDR3 DNA: TGCGCCAGCAGCGAGGACCCGGGGGGAAACACCATATATTTT

clone size: -
D gene: TRBD2
V gene: TRBV15
J gene: TRBJ2-1
CDR3 protein: CATSRGTSGKLEQFF
CDR3 DNA: TGTGCCACCAGCAGAGGGACTAGCGGGAAGCTCGAGCAGTTCTTC

clone size: few
D gene: TRBD1
V gene: TRBV7-9
J gene: TRBJ1-5
CDR3 protein: CASSIGQGGQPQHF
CDR3 DNA: TGTGCCAGCAGCATCGGACAGGGAGGTCAGCCCCAGCATTTT

clone size: -
D gene: -
V gene: TRBV28
J gene: TRBJ2-7
CDR3 protein: CASSSGDSYEQYF
CDR3 DNA: TGTGCCAGCAGTTCGGGGGACAGCTACGAGCAGTACTTC

clone size: -
D gene: -
V gene: TRBV6-6
J gene: TRBJ2-7
CDR3 protein: CASRLLGNYEQYF
CDR3 DNA: TGTGCCAGCAGACTACTCGGGAACTACGAGCAGTACTTC

clone size: -
D gene: TRBD2
V gene: TRBV9
J gene: TRBJ2-1
CDR3 protein: CASSVARLAAGNEQFF
CDR3 DNA: TGTGCCAGCAGCGTAGCTAGGCTAGCGGCCGGCAATGAGCAGTTCTTC

clone size: -
D gene: TRBD1
V gene: TRBV18
J gene: TRBJ1-6
CDR3 protein: CASSPASDRASSALHF
CDR3 DNA: TGTGCCAGCTCACCTGCTTCCGACAGGGCTTCCTCGGCCCTCCACTTT

clone size: -
D gene: -
V gene: TRBV27
J gene: TRBJ1-5
CDR3 protein: CASKRQDQPQHF
CDR3 DNA: TGTGCCAGCAAAAGGCAGGATCAGCCCCAGCATTTT